This T cell receptor beta chain was obtained from a study of blood T cells in healthy people across ages. The overall study: Template-switching capture recovered about one barcoded beta molecule per two T cells.

The CDR3 covers 16 residues. The J segment lost 5 bases and the V segment lost 2 bases, leaving 11 bases of the junction unmatched. The germline gives CDR1 SGHRS, CDR2 YFSETQ. A sample-barcoded 5' primer and a J-beta primer mix were used in a second PCR of about 6 to 12 cycles. One entry per CDR3 protein, called by TCRdb with MiXCR from the 5' RACE reads. The data show 1.8 million or so distinct CDR3 sequences, roughly two fifths seen once. The sequencing input was blood. V usage is TRBV5-1 and J usage is TRBJ1-2; 8 bases agree with TRBD1. The receptor was isolated from a human donor in good health. CDR3: CASSLIIQGAQYGYTF. Written as DNA, the CDR3 is TGCGCCAGCAGCTTAATAATCCAGGGGGCTCAATATGGCTACACCTTC.